Listed below are T cell receptor beta chains from one sample, sequenced in a study of sequential checkpoint blockade in melanoma. TCRdb's copy holds only in-frame clones and misses some; the assay was immunoSEQ multiplex PCR. The sample yields 8,500 to 10,000 clones, roughly two thirds seen once. Sequencing was performed on CD8+ T cells sorted from blood (inferred from file names), taken from a patient given nivolumab and ipilimumab in sequence. These receptors were collected from a human donor with melanoma. Both conserved end residues are part of each CDR3. A D gene is named only where the DNA matches it firmly. Some rows mark clone size as missing; the rest say once, few, many or name a class of expanded clone.

abundance: -; j_gene: TRBJ2-5; d_gene: TRBD1; v_gene: TRBV30; CDR3nt: TGTGCCTGGAGTGCCACAGGGGGGATCGGAGAGACCCAGTACTTC; CDR3aa: CAWSATGGIGETQYF
abundance: -; j_gene: TRBJ2-3; d_gene: -; v_gene: TRBV7-2; CDR3nt: TGTGCCAGCAGCTTTTACAGGGGCACAGATACGCAGTATTTT; CDR3aa: CASSFYRGTDTQYF
abundance: few; j_gene: TRBJ2-1; d_gene: TRBD2; v_gene: TRBV4-3; CDR3nt: TGCGCCAGCAGCCAAGTACGGGAGGGCCGTGAGCAGTTCTTC; CDR3aa: CASSQVREGREQFF
abundance: -; j_gene: TRBJ1-1; d_gene: -; v_gene: TRBV4-1; CDR3nt: TGCGCCAGCAGCCTGGGGCCTTTGAACACTGAAGCTTTCTTT; CDR3aa: CASSLGPLNTEAFF
abundance: few; j_gene: TRBJ2-7; d_gene: TRBD1; v_gene: TRBV14; CDR3nt: TGTGCCAGCAGCCAAGGAGGGACAGGGATGGACGAGCAGTACTTC; CDR3aa: CASSQGGTGMDEQYF
abundance: few; j_gene: TRBJ2-7; d_gene: -; v_gene: TRBV10-2; CDR3nt: TGTGCCAGCACCCAAGAGGGAGGGGGATCAATCTACGAGCAGTACTTC; CDR3aa: CASTQEGGGSIYEQYF
abundance: -; j_gene: TRBJ2-7; d_gene: TRBD1; v_gene: TRBV4-1; CDR3nt: TGCGCCAGCAGCCATGGGACAGAGGGGGTGGAGCAGTACTTC; CDR3aa: CASSHGTEGVEQYF
abundance: -; j_gene: TRBJ2-1; d_gene: -; v_gene: TRBV4-3; CDR3nt: TGCGCCAGCAGCCAAGATCAAGTACAGATGACAAACAATGAGCAGTTCTTC; CDR3aa: CASSQDQVQMTNNEQFF
abundance: -; j_gene: TRBJ1-2; d_gene: TRBD1; v_gene: TRBV7-2; CDR3nt: TGTGCCAGCAGCTCTAGGAAGGGGGCCCATGGCTACACCTTC; CDR3aa: CASSSRKGAHGYTF
abundance: -; j_gene: TRBJ1-5; d_gene: TRBD1; v_gene: TRBV5-1; CDR3nt: TGCGCCAGCAGCCAAACAGGGGTTGGGCAGCCCCAGCATTTT; CDR3aa: CASSQTGVGQPQHF
abundance: few; j_gene: TRBJ1-6; d_gene: -; v_gene: TRBV4-2; CDR3nt: TGTGCCAGCAGCCTCCTAGGCGCCCTCCACTTT; CDR3aa: CASSLLGALHF
abundance: -; j_gene: TRBJ1-1; d_gene: -; v_gene: TRBV6-5; CDR3nt: TGTGCCAGCAGTTACTCCCTCGCGACTGAAGCTTTCTTT; CDR3aa: CASSYSLATEAFF
abundance: few; j_gene: TRBJ2-1; d_gene: TRBD1; v_gene: TRBV11-2; CDR3nt: TGTGCCAGCAGCTCCCACGGACAGGGACGGGGGAATGAGCAGTTCTTC; CDR3aa: CASSSHGQGRGNEQFF
abundance: -; j_gene: TRBJ1-5; d_gene: TRBD1; v_gene: TRBV27; CDR3nt: TGTGCCAGCAGTCCGAGGGGGCGGGAAAGTTTTCAGCCCCAGCATTTT; CDR3aa: CASSPRGRESFQPQHF
abundance: -; j_gene: TRBJ2-7; d_gene: -; v_gene: TRBV20-1; CDR3nt: TGCAGTGCTAGAGATATTTACGAGCAGTACTTC; CDR3aa: CSARDIYEQYF
abundance: -; j_gene: TRBJ1-1; d_gene: -; v_gene: TRBV6-1; CDR3nt: TGTGCCAGCAGTCGGGGGGTTCTCGCTTTCTTT; CDR3aa: CASSRGVLAFF
abundance: -; j_gene: TRBJ2-7; d_gene: TRBD2; v_gene: TRBV7-9; CDR3nt: TGTGCCAGCAGGTCCGGGACTAGCACCTACGAGCAGTACTTC; CDR3aa: CASRSGTSTYEQYF
abundance: once; j_gene: TRBJ1-1; d_gene: TRBD1; v_gene: TRBV2; CDR3nt: TGTGCCAGCAGTGAATCGGAGACAGGGGGCATGACTGAAGCTTTCTTT; CDR3aa: CASSESETGGMTEAFF
abundance: -; j_gene: TRBJ2-1; d_gene: -; v_gene: TRBV25-1; CDR3nt: TGTGCCAGCAGTGATGACCGTGAGGAGTTCTTC; CDR3aa: CASSDDREEFF
abundance: few; j_gene: TRBJ1-3; d_gene: -; v_gene: TRBV4-3; CDR3nt: TGCGCCAGCAGCCAGTCTACCACGGGCTCTGGAAACACCATATATTTT; CDR3aa: CASSQSTTGSGNTIYF
abundance: -; j_gene: TRBJ2-1; d_gene: -; v_gene: TRBV4-2; CDR3nt: TGTGCCAGCAGCCATGACAGCATTGGGTACAATGAGCAGTTCTTC; CDR3aa: CASSHDSIGYNEQFF
abundance: -; j_gene: TRBJ2-2; d_gene: -; v_gene: TRBV6-6; CDR3nt: TGTGCCAGCAGCCGAGCACCAGGGTCCGGGGAGCTGTTTTTT; CDR3aa: CASSRAPGSGELFF
abundance: medium-sized; j_gene: TRBJ1-4; d_gene: TRBD1; v_gene: TRBV5-5; CDR3nt: TGTGCCAGCAGTCCGGGACAGGGGGATAATGAAAAACTGTTTTTT; CDR3aa: CASSPGQGDNEKLFF
abundance: -; j_gene: TRBJ2-7; d_gene: -; v_gene: TRBV4-1; CDR3nt: TGCGCCAGCAGCCCCGCATCCGGGGAACCCTACGAGCAGTACTTC; CDR3aa: CASSPASGEPYEQYF
abundance: -; j_gene: TRBJ2-4; d_gene: TRBD2; v_gene: TRBV6-4; CDR3nt: TGTGCCAGCAGTGTTAGCGGGGGCTCTGGGGACATTCAGTACTTC; CDR3aa: CASSVSGGSGDIQYF
abundance: -; j_gene: TRBJ2-6; d_gene: TRBD2; v_gene: TRBV4-3; CDR3nt: TGCGCCAGCAGCTCCGGGACTAGTAGCTCTGGGGCCAACGTCCTGACTTTC; CDR3aa: CASSSGTSSSGANVLTF
abundance: once; j_gene: TRBJ2-1; d_gene: -; v_gene: TRBV11-1; CDR3nt: TGTGCCAGCAGCGTCGAAGGGGTCAATGAGCAGTTCTTC; CDR3aa: CASSVEGVNEQFF
abundance: few; j_gene: TRBJ2-7; d_gene: TRBD2; v_gene: TRBV6-1; CDR3nt: TGTGCCAGCAGTGGCGGACTAGCGGAACCCTACGAGCAGTACTTC; CDR3aa: CASSGGLAEPYEQYF
abundance: few; j_gene: TRBJ1-2; d_gene: TRBD1; v_gene: TRBV4-2; CDR3nt: TGTGCCAGCAGCCCACAGGGGGCCGTATTCTATGGCTACACCTTC; CDR3aa: CASSPQGAVFYGYTF
abundance: few; j_gene: TRBJ2-7; d_gene: -; v_gene: TRBV14; CDR3nt: TGTGCCAGCAGCCCTCTGCCCGGGAATGGATACGAGCAGTACTTC; CDR3aa: CASSPLPGNGYEQYF
abundance: once; j_gene: TRBJ2-7; d_gene: -; v_gene: TRBV5-5; CDR3nt: TGTGCCAGCAGCCCCGAGGGTGACTACGAGCAGTACTTC; CDR3aa: CASSPEGDYEQYF
abundance: once; j_gene: TRBJ1-1; d_gene: TRBD1; v_gene: TRBV6-5; CDR3nt: TGTGCCAGCAGTTGGACAGGGGGCGCGGGCACTGAAGCTTTCTTT; CDR3aa: CASSWTGGAGTEAFF
abundance: -; j_gene: TRBJ2-4; d_gene: TRBD2; v_gene: TRBV5-1; CDR3nt: TGCGCCAGCAGCCCGGGACTAGCGGGCGCCAAAAACATTCAGTACTTC; CDR3aa: CASSPGLAGAKNIQYF
abundance: -; j_gene: TRBJ1-1; d_gene: TRBD1; v_gene: TRBV2; CDR3nt: TGTGCCAGCAGTGAAGCAAACAGGGGCCTGGTGGACACTGAAGCTTTCTTT; CDR3aa: CASSEANRGLVDTEAFF
abundance: -; j_gene: TRBJ2-7; d_gene: -; v_gene: TRBV6-6; CDR3nt: TGTGCCAGCAAGCTAGGGGGGGAGGGCCCCAACGAGCAGTACTTC; CDR3aa: CASKLGGEGPNEQYF
abundance: -; j_gene: TRBJ2-7; d_gene: TRBD1; v_gene: TRBV9; CDR3nt: TGTGCCAGCAGCCCCCGGACAGGGGTTACCTACGAGCAGTACTTC; CDR3aa: CASSPRTGVTYEQYF
abundance: -; j_gene: TRBJ2-7; d_gene: TRBD2; v_gene: TRBV5-4; CDR3nt: TGTGCCAGCAGCCACCCCCAAGCGGGAGTAAACGAGCAGTACTTC; CDR3aa: CASSHPQAGVNEQYF
abundance: few; j_gene: TRBJ2-7; d_gene: -; v_gene: TRBV7-2; CDR3nt: TGTGCCAGCAGCTCTGTGGCGGCCGAGCAGTACTTC; CDR3aa: CASSSVAAEQYF
abundance: -; j_gene: TRBJ2-2; d_gene: -; v_gene: TRBV5-6; CDR3nt: TGTGCCAGCAGCCCCTACTACCTGAACACCGGGGAGCTGTTTTTT; CDR3aa: CASSPYYLNTGELFF
abundance: few; j_gene: TRBJ1-5; d_gene: -; v_gene: TRBV6-1; CDR3nt: TGTGCCAGCAGTCTACCGGGGAACAATCAGCCCCAGCATTTT; CDR3aa: CASSLPGNNQPQHF
abundance: -; j_gene: TRBJ2-1; d_gene: -; v_gene: TRBV15; CDR3nt: TGTGCCACCAGCAGGCGTGGGGTAGGAGGAATCCCGTTCTTC; CDR3aa: CATSRRGVGGIPFF
abundance: -; j_gene: TRBJ2-7; d_gene: TRBD2; v_gene: TRBV27; CDR3nt: TGTGCCAGCAGTTTAGTGGGACTAGCGGGGACTGAGCAGTACTTC; CDR3aa: CASSLVGLAGTEQYF
abundance: few; j_gene: TRBJ2-7; d_gene: TRBD1; v_gene: TRBV18; CDR3nt: TGTGCCAGCTCGCTCTCCGGGACAGGGTTCAACGAGCAGTACTTC; CDR3aa: CASSLSGTGFNEQYF
abundance: -; j_gene: TRBJ2-5; d_gene: -; v_gene: TRBV13; CDR3nt: TGTGCCAGCAGCTACGGGGGACAGCAAGAGACCCAGTACTTC; CDR3aa: CASSYGGQQETQYF
abundance: once; j_gene: TRBJ2-3; d_gene: -; v_gene: TRBV7-9; CDR3nt: TGTGCCAGCAGCCCCTCAAGCGGAACTAGCACAGATACGCAGTATTTT; CDR3aa: CASSPSSGTSTDTQYF
abundance: -; j_gene: TRBJ2-1; d_gene: -; v_gene: TRBV20-1; CDR3nt: TGCAGTGCAACAGGGCTCGAGCAGTTCTTC; CDR3aa: CSATGLEQFF
abundance: -; j_gene: TRBJ2-5; d_gene: TRBD2; v_gene: TRBV5-4; CDR3nt: TGTGCCAGCAGCTTTCGACTAGCGCCCACGGAGACCCAGTACTTC; CDR3aa: CASSFRLAPTETQYF
abundance: -; j_gene: TRBJ2-5; d_gene: -; v_gene: TRBV7-9; CDR3nt: TGTGCCAGCAGCGCCCGACAGGAACACCAAGAGACCCAGTACTTC; CDR3aa: CASSARQEHQETQYF
abundance: -; j_gene: TRBJ1-2; d_gene: -; v_gene: TRBV7-9; CDR3nt: TGTGCCAGCAGCTTCTCGGGGGGTAACTATGGCTACACCTTC; CDR3aa: CASSFSGGNYGYTF
abundance: -; j_gene: TRBJ2-7; d_gene: TRBD1; v_gene: TRBV27; CDR3nt: TGTGCCAGCAGCCTGGGACAGGGAATCTACGAGCAGTACTTC; CDR3aa: CASSLGQGIYEQYF
abundance: once; j_gene: TRBJ1-2; d_gene: -; v_gene: TRBV6-5; CDR3nt: TGTGCCAGCAGTTACTCGACTGACTATGGCTACACCTTC; CDR3aa: CASSYSTDYGYTF
abundance: few; j_gene: TRBJ2-7; d_gene: TRBD2; v_gene: TRBV30; CDR3nt: TGTGCCTGGAAATCCGGGACTAGCATCTGGGAAGAGCAGTACTTC; CDR3aa: CAWKSGTSIWEEQYF